Each of the 23 T cell receptor beta chains below was sequenced from the same sample in a study of blood T cell repertoires in COVID-19. Sequencing used immunoSEQ multiplex PCR; TCRdb keeps in-frame clones, though not all of them. The sample has about 210,000 clones, more than 75% seen once. Sequenced: peripheral blood. The receptors derive from a woman aged 40 to 50 with acute or convalescent COVID-19.

As DNA, the CDR3 is TGTGCCAGCAGCTCCCCTATCGCTGAAGCTTTCTTT. Residues: CASSSPIAEAFF. The rearrangement joins TRBV7-2 to TRBJ1-1; D is uncertain. The V end lost 4 bases, the J end lost 6 bases, and 9 bases lay between the germline ends. The germline V gene has CDR1 SGHTA and CDR2 FQGNSA. This CDR3 comprises 12 residues.

The chain joins TRBV7-9 to TRBJ2-1, with D maybe TRBD2 (5 bases). Germline CDR1 and CDR2: SEHNR and FQNEAQ (reference sequence). The CDR3 runs to 17 residues. Trimming shortened V by 1 base and J by 0 bases, and 13 bases separated the two germline ends. The CDR3: CASSLVSSTSSYNEQFF. As DNA, the CDR3 is TGTGCCAGCAGCTTAGTGTCTAGCACGAGCTCCTACAATGAGCAGTTCTTC.

The chain joins TRBV5-6 to TRBJ2-1; weak D call: TRBD1 (5 bases). The V gene lost 0 bases and the J gene lost 5 bases, with 15 bases spanning the gap. Germline V CDR1 and CDR2: SGHDT, YYEEEE. This CDR3 contains 16 residues. CDR3 sequence: CASSLVLTDEHNEQFF. In DNA, the CDR3 is TGTGCCAGCAGCTTGGTTTTGACAGACGAGCACAATGAGCAGTTCTTC. The full variable domain, completed using reference TRBV5-6 and TRBJ2-1, is DAGVTQSPTHLIKTRGQQVTLRCSPKSGHDTVSWYQQALGQGPQFIFQYYEEEERQRGNFPDRFSGHQFPNYSSELNVNALLLGDSALYLCASSLVLTDEHNEQFFGPGTRLTVL.

This clone was observed once. Other nucleotide sequences in the sample specify the same CDR3. V usage is TRBV14 and J usage is TRBJ1-3; D is unresolved. The V end lost 1 base, the J end lost 3 bases, and 4 bases lay between the germline ends. The CDR3 contains 13 residues. Germline V lookup: CDR1 SGHDN, CDR2 FVKESK. CDR3 sequence reads: CASSQVRGNTIYF. CDR3 nucleotides: TGTGCCAGCAGCCAAGTTCGTGGAAACACCATATATTTT.

V gene TRBV2 combines with J gene TRBJ1-2; no reliable D call. V was pared by 1 base and J by 2 bases, with 11 bases between. There are 15 residues in the CDR3. Germline V CDR1 and CDR2: SNHLY, FYNNEI. This CDR3 reads CASSEELGGNYGYTF. CDR3 in DNA: TGTGCCAGCAGTGAAGAATTGGGCGGGAACTATGGCTACACCTTC.

The chain joins TRBV11-2 to TRBJ2-3; D gene ambiguous. The V end was cut by 3 bases, the J end by 4 bases, with 11 bases between. The germline gives CDR1 SGHAT, CDR2 FQNNGV. CDR3 length equals 14 residues. In nucleotides, the CDR3 is TGTGCCAGCAGCTTCGGGTCGGCTTCAGATACGCAGTATTTT. Its translation: CASSFGSASDTQYF.

CDR3 sequence reads: CATSRFRTGDNSPLHF. For the CDR3, the DNA is TGTGCCACCAGCAGGTTCCGGACAGGAGACAATTCACCCCTCCACTTT. V usage is TRBV15 and J usage is TRBJ1-6; the match to TRBD1 covers 7 bases. Germline V gene data show CDR1 as LNHNV and CDR2 as YYDKDF (reference sequence). V lost 3 bases and J lost 7; bases outside the gene matches: 9. The CDR3 runs to 16 residues.

This clone was recorded once. The V and J genes are TRBV3-1 (or the pseudogene TRBV3-2) and TRBJ2-1, with D possibly being TRBD2 (6 bases). V was shortened by 0 bases and J by 0 bases, with 15 bases between the two germline ends. Germline V gives CDR1 LGHDT, CDR2 YNNKEL (reference sequence). The CDR3 has 18 amino acids. CDR3: CASSQETSFSSSYNEQFF. CDR3 bases: TGTGCCAGCAGCCAAGAGACTAGTTTCTCGAGCTCCTACAATGAGCAGTTCTTC.

CDR3 protein: CASSSGGWNSPLHF. CDR3 nucleotide sequence: TGCGCCAGCAGCTCTGGGGGGTGGAATTCACCCCTCCACTTT. The V call is TRBV5-1, the J call TRBJ1-6; TRBD1 is a possible D gene (5 bases). The CDR3 is 14 amino acids. Trimming removed 3 bases at V and 7 bases at J, with 11 bases between. Looked up from germline, CDR1 is SGHRS and CDR2 is YFSETQ. The full variable domain, completed using reference TRBV5-1 and TRBJ1-6, is KAGVTQTPRYLIKTRGQQVTLSCSPISGHRSVSWYQQTPGQGLQFLFEYFSETQRNKGNFPGRFSGRQFSNSRSEMNVSTLELGDSALYLCASSSGGWNSPLHFGNGTRLTVT.

The V call is TRBV24-1, the J call TRBJ2-7, with D perhaps TRBD1 (6 bases). CDR1 and CDR2 (germline): KGHDR, SFDVKD. V shed 12 bases and J shed 5 bases, with 19 bases lying between them. The CDR3 contains 13 residues. The CDR3 region has the DNA TGTGCCGCCCGTCAGTCCAGGGGCCACGAGCAGTACTTC. Amino acids: CAARQSRGHEQYF.

This clone came up many times. CDR3 region: CASSRQQESPTEAFF. In DNA form, the CDR3 reads TGTGCCAGTAGTAGACAACAGGAGAGTCCCACTGAAGCTTTCTTT. This sequence joins TRBV19 and TRBJ1-1; D possibly corresponds to TRBD1 (5 bases). The CDR3 has 15 residues. V lost 4 bases to trimming and J lost 4 bases, with 16 bases between them. Germline V gene data show CDR1 as LNHDA and CDR2 as SQIVND (reference sequence).

This chain connects TRBV5-1 to TRBJ1-6, with 7 bases that match TRBD1. With 4 bases clipped from V and 7 bases from J, the junction kept 8 bases outside the gene matches. Germline values: CDR1 SGHRS, CDR2 YFSETQ. The CDR3 sequence is 15 residues long. CDR3 in amino acids: CASSGPGQSNSPLHF. DNA for the CDR3: TGCGCCAGCAGCGGCCCGGGACAGTCGAATTCACCCCTCCACTTT.

The genes are TRBV19 and TRBJ2-3, with no clear D. Per germline, CDR1 LNHDA and CDR2 SQIVND (reference sequence). V lost 3 bases, J lost 4 bases, and 8 bases lay in between. The CDR3 totals 13 residues. As DNA, the CDR3 is TGTGCCAGTAGTATCCAAGCCGCAGATACGCAGTATTTT. This gives the protein CASSIQAADTQYF. Full variable domain (missing parts from reference TRBV19 and TRBJ2-3): DGGITQSPKYLFRKEGQNVTLSCEQNLNHDAMYWYRQDPGQGLRLIYYSQIVNDFQKGDIAEGYSVSREKKESFPLTVTSAQKNPTAFYLCASSIQAADTQYFGPGTRLTVL.

The chain employs TRBV5-1 and TRBJ2-1; no reliable D call. Trimming left V 2 bases short and J 0 bases short, with 9 bases between. Germline loops: CDR1 SGHRS, CDR2 YFSETQ. The CDR3 covers 15 residues. Here the CDR3 reads CASSFLRSSYNEQFF. CDR3 sequence (DNA): TGCGCCAGCAGCTTCTTGCGGAGCTCCTACAATGAGCAGTTCTTC.

This chain joins TRBV6-1 and TRBJ1-2, with TRBD1 as a possible D gene (5 bases). V dropped 3 bases and J dropped 2 bases, with 10 bases sitting between them. This CDR3 has 14 residues. CDR1 and CDR2 from the germline V gene are MNHNS and SASEGT. CDR3 amino acids: CASSDREGNYGYTF. CDR3 in DNA: TGTGCCAGCAGTGACAGGGAGGGGAACTATGGCTACACCTTC.

This clone was detected only a few times. This chain links TRBV19 with TRBJ1-2; D may be TRBD1 (6 bases). V was cut by 7 bases and J by 2 bases, with 17 bases left in between. The germline V gene encodes CDR1 LNHDA and CDR2 SQIVND (reference sequence). The CDR3 consists of 15 residues. CDR3 DNA sequence: TGTGCCAGTAACTTCCCCGCAGGGGTGAACTATGGCTACACCTTC. Encoded protein: CASNFPAGVNYGYTF.

The chain links TRBV5-1 to TRBJ2-3, with 11 bases identical to TRBD2. V shed 0 bases, J shed 5 bases, and the junction held 2 bases outside the gene matches. Per germline, CDR1 SGHRS and CDR2 YFSETQ. The CDR3 runs to 15 residues. The CDR3 spells CASSLALAGGDTQYF. CDR3 nucleotide sequence: TGCGCCAGCAGCTTGGCCCTAGCGGGGGGAGATACGCAGTATTTT. Supplemented by reference TRBV5-1 and TRBJ2-3, the full variable domain reads KAGVTQTPRYLIKTRGQQVTLSCSPISGHRSVSWYQQTPGQGLQFLFEYFSETQRNKGNFPGRFSGRQFSNSRSEMNVSTLELGDSALYLCASSLALAGGDTQYFGPGTRLTVL.

This clone has only one observation. The rearrangement links TRBV5-6 to TRBJ2-3, with D possibly TRBD1 on 5 matching bases. Germline V gene lookup returns CDR1 SGHDT and CDR2 YYEEEE. The germline V and J ends were trimmed by 4 bases and 0 bases, with 12 bases remaining between them. CDR3 length: 15 residues. The CDR3, as DNA: TGTGCCAGCAGCCCAGGGTGGCGGAGCACAGATACGCAGTATTTT. It is translated as CASSPGWRSTDTQYF. Combining the CDR3 with reference TRBV5-6 and TRBJ2-3 gives the whole variable domain DAGVTQSPTHLIKTRGQQVTLRCSPKSGHDTVSWYQQALGQGPQFIFQYYEEEERQRGNFPDRFSGHQFPNYSSELNVNALLLGDSALYLCASSPGWRSTDTQYFGPGTRLTVL.

The V call is TRBV28, the J call TRBJ1-3; a possible D gene is TRBD1 (5 bases). The CDR3 has 16 amino acids. CDR1 and CDR2 from the germline V gene are MDHEN and SYDVKM. Trimming shortened V by 3 bases and J by 0 bases, and 12 bases separated the two germline ends. The CDR3 DNA follows: TGTGCCAGCAGTTTGGGCGGGACTATCTCTGGAAACACCATATATTTT. Amino acids: CASSLGGTISGNTIYF. The whole variable domain, remainder taken from reference TRBV28 and TRBJ1-3, is DVKVTQSSRYLVKRTGEKVFLECVQDMDHENMFWYRQDPGLGLRLIYFSYDVKMKEKGDIPEGYSVSREKKERFSLILESASTNQTSMYLCASSLGGTISGNTIYFGEGSWLTVV.

This clone was seen a single time. V is TRBV19 and J is TRBJ2-7; 8 nucleotides match TRBD1. J gave up 8 bases and V 5 bases, and 17 bases lay outside the gene matches. The CDR3 runs 16 residues. Germline V gene data show CDR1 as LNHDA and CDR2 as SQIVND (reference sequence). CDR3 DNA: TGTGCCAGTAGTCCCCGTTTTTGGACAGGGCCGGTGAAGCAGTACTTC. This encodes CASSPRFWTGPVKQYF.

The V call is TRBV24-1, the J call TRBJ1-5; TRBD1 is a possible D gene (6 bases). The ends were cut back, 1 base at V and 3 bases at J, with 12 bases in the middle. This CDR3 contains 16 residues. Germline lookup yields CDR1 KGHDR and CDR2 SFDVKD. The CDR3 DNA reads TGTGCCACCAGTGATTTACGACAGGAGTCCAATCAGCCCCAGCATTTT. Amino acids: CATSDLRQESNQPQHF.

About this clone: The junction departs from the called germline gene at one end, perhaps through a read error. V gene TRBV7-6 combines with J gene TRBJ2-1, with 12 bases identical to TRBD2. Germline V gives CDR1 SGHVS, CDR2 FNYEAQ. CDR3 length: 15 amino acids. The CDR3 loop is CASSLAGGQYNEQFF. Written as DNA, the CDR3 is TGTGCCAGCAGCCTAGCGGGGGGGCAATACAATGAGCAGTTCTTC. Full variable domain (outside the CDR3, taken from reference TRBV7-6 and TRBJ2-1): GAGVSQSPRYKVTKRGQDVALRCDPISGHVSLYWYRQALGQGPEFLTYFNYEAQQDKSGLPNDRFSAERPEGSISTLTIQRTEQRDSAMYRCASSLAGGQYNEQFFGPGTRLTVL.

The rearrangement joins TRBV29-1 to TRBJ2-3, with D perhaps TRBD2 (6 bases). The CDR3 sequence is 14 residues long. Trimming shortened V by 7 bases and J by 2 bases, and 16 bases separated the two germline ends. Germline CDR1 and CDR2: SQVTM and ANQGSEA. This CDR3 reads CSGGGAMATDTQYF. DNA for the CDR3: TGCAGCGGCGGAGGGGCCATGGCCACAGATACGCAGTATTTT.